This TCR beta chain derives from a study of Graves' ophthalmopathy and Graves' hyperthyroidism. The sample holds many counts of this clonotype. As the template, RNA transcripts were used to amplify TCR beta CDR3 regions. Second-round multiplex PCR followed a first-round RT-PCR using HTBI primers. MiXCR, run by TCRdb on the multiplex PCR reads, gives a single entry per CDR3 protein. The sample shows about 620,000 distinct CDR3 sequences, 22% of them seen only once. This CDR3 region has 16 residues. Trimming pared 3 bases from V and 0 bases from J, leaving 14 bases between. Material for sequencing was peripheral blood. The J gene is TRBJ1-2, the V gene TRBV12-3 or TRBV12-4, with D possibly being TRBD1 (6 bases). The TCR originated in a woman under 30 with stable Graves' hyperthyroidism. Some clones in this sample may be carry-over from other donors' samples. The CDR3, as DNA: TGTGCCAGCAGTTTGGGAGGACAGCGATCTAACTATGGCTACACCTTC. As protein: CASSLGGQRSNYGYTF.